A selection of T cell receptor beta chains follows, all from one sample in a study of a mutant IDH1 vaccine in newly diagnosed glioma. Profiling relied on immunoSEQ multiplex PCR, and the TCRdb table lists in-frame clones only, not all of them. In the table there are about 68,000 clones, 79% of which are singletons. The source material was PBMCs, sampled from a glioma patient treated with radiotherapy, temozolomide or both. Receptors were obtained from a man between 50 and 59 years old with glioma. Each CDR3 is given with its conserved first and last residue. A D gene is named only where the DNA matches it firmly. Rows give clone size only sometimes, using once, few, many, or a class for an expanded clone.

v_gene	j_gene	abundance	d_gene	CDR3nt	CDR3aa
TRBV27	TRBJ1-4	NA	NA	TGTGCCAGCAGTCCCTTCGACTCCGCAACTAATGAAAAACTGTTTTTT	CASSPFDSATNEKLFF
TRBV14	TRBJ2-5	NA	TRBD2	TGTGCCAGCAGCCAAGATCGCGGGGGGGCGGAGACCCAGTACTTC	CASSQDRGGAETQYF
TRBV27	TRBJ1-3	NA	NA	TGTGCCAGCAGTTCCCTTAGTGGATCTGGAAACACCATATATTTT	CASSSLSGSGNTIYF
TRBV2	TRBJ1-1	NA	NA	TGTGCCAGCAGCCAGGCGGGTGGATTGAACACTGAAGCTTTCTTT	CASSQAGGLNTEAFF
TRBV7-7	TRBJ2-7	NA	TRBD1	TGTGCTAGCAGCCGGGACAGGGACTCCTACGAGCAGTACTTC	CASSRDRDSYEQYF
TRBV27	TRBJ2-3	NA	TRBD2	TGTGCCAGCAGTTTCGGACTAGCACTAGATACGCAGTATTTT	CASSFGLALDTQYF
TRBV14	TRBJ2-5	NA	NA	TGTGCCAGCAGCCAAGGAAGAAGGGGACGAAGGCAAGAGACCCAGTACTTC	CASSQGRRGRRQETQYF
TRBV2	TRBJ1-2	NA	TRBD1	TGTGCCAGCAACTCCCGACAGGGGGAAGGCTACACCTTC	CASNSRQGEGYTF
TRBV28	TRBJ2-5	NA	TRBD1	TGTGCCAGCAGTTCAGGGGGCCGTCGAGAGACCCAGTACTTC	CASSSGGRRETQYF
TRBV11-2	TRBJ2-3	NA	TRBD1	TGTGCCAGCACCATACAGGGGTTTGGAGATACGCAGTATTTT	CASTIQGFGDTQYF
TRBV19	TRBJ1-3	NA	NA	TGTGCCAGTAGTATAAAACAGGGCGTCTCTGGAAACACCATATATTTT	CASSIKQGVSGNTIYF
TRBV28	TRBJ1-2	once	NA	TGTGCCAGCAGCCCAGAGTATGGCTACACCTTC	CASSPEYGYTF